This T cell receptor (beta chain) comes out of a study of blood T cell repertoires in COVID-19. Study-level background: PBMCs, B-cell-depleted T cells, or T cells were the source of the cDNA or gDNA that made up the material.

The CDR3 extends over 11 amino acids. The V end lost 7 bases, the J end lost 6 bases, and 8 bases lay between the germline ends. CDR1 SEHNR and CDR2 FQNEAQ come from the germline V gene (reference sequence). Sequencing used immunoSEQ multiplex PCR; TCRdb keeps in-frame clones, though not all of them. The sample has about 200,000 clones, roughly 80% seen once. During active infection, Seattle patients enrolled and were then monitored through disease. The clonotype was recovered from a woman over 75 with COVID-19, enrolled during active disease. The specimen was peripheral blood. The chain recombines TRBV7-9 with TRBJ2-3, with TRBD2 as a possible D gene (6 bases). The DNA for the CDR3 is TGTGCCAGCACCCGGGGGGATACGCAGTATTTT. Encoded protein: CASTRGDTQYF.